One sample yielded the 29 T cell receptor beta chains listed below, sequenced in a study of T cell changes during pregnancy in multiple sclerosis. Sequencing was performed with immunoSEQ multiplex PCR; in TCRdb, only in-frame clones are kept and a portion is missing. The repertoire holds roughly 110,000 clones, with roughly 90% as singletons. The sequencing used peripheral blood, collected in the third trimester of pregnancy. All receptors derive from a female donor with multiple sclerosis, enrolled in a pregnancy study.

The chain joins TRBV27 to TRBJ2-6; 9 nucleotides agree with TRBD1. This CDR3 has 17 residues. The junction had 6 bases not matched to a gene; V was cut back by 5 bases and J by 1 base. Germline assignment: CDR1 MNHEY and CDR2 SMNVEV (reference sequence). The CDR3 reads CASSPGTGISGANVLTF. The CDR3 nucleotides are TGTGCCAGCAGTCCGGGGACAGGGATTTCTGGGGCCAACGTCCTGACTTTC. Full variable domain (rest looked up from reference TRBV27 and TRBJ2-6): EAQVTQNPRYLITVTGKKLTVTCSQNMNHEYMSWYRQDPGLGLRQIYYSMNVEVTDKGDVPEGYKVSRKEKRNFPLILESPSPNQTSLYFCASSPGTGISGANVLTFGAGSRLTVL.

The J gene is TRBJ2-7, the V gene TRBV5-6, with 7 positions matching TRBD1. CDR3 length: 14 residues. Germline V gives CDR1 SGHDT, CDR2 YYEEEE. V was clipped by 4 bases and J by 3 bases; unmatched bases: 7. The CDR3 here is CASSRYRDSYEQYF. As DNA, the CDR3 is TGTGCCAGCAGCCGATACCGGGACAGCTACGAGCAGTACTTC.

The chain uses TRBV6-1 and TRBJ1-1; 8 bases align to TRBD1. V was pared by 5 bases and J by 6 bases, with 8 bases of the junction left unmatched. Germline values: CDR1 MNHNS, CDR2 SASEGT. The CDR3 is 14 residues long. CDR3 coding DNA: TGTGCCAGCAGTTTTTTGACAGGGGTCGCTGAAGCTTTCTTT. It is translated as CASSFLTGVAEAFF.

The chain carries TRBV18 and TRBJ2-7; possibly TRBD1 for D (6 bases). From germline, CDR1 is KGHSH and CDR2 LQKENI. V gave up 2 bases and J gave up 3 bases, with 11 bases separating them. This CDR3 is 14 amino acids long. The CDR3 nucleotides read TGTGCCAGCTCACCAGGGGGCCTTTACTACGAGCAGTACTTC. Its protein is CASSPGGLYYEQYF.

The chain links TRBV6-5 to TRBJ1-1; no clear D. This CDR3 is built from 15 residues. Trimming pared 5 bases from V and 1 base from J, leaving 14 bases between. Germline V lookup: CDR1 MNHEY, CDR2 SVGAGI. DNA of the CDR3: TGTGCCAGCAGTATCCTTCGGGCGGGGAACACTGAAGCTTTCTTT. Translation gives CASSILRAGNTEAFF.

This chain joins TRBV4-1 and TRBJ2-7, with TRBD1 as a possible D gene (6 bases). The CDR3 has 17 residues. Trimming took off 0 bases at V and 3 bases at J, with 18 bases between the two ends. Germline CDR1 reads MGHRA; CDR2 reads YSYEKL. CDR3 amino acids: CASSQEAALPRGYEQYF. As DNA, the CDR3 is TGCGCCAGCAGCCAAGAGGCTGCACTGCCCAGGGGCTACGAGCAGTACTTC.

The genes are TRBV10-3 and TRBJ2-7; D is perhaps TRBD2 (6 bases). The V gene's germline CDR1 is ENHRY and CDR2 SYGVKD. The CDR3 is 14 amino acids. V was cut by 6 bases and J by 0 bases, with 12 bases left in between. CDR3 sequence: CAIRPGASSYEQYF. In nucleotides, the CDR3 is TGTGCCATCAGACCGGGAGCTAGCTCCTACGAGCAGTACTTC.

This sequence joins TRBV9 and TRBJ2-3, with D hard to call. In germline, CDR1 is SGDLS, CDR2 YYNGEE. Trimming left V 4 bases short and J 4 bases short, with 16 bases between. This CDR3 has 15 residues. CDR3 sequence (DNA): TGTGCCAGCAGCCTGAACACGAATGAACCAGATACGCAGTATTTT. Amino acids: CASSLNTNEPDTQYF.

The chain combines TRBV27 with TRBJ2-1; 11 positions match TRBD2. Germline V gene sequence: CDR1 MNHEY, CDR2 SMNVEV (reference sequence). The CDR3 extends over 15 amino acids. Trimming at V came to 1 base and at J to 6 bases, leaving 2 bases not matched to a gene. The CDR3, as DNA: TGTGCCAGCAGTTTATTAGCGGGGGGGGTCAATGAGCAGTTCTTC. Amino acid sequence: CASSLLAGGVNEQFF.

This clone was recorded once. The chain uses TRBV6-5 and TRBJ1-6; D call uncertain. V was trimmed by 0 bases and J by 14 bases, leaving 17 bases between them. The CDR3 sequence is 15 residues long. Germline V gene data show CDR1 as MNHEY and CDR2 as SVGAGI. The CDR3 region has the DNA TGTGCCAGCAGTTACTCGCGGCCGCCCTTAGGAACCCTCCACTTT. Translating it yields CASSYSRPPLGTLHF.

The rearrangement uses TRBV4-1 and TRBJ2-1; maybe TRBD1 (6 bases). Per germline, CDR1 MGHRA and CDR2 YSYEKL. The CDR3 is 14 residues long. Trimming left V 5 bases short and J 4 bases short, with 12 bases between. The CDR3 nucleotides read TGCGCCAGCAGCACCCCGGACAGTTACAATGAGCAGTTCTTC. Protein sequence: CASSTPDSYNEQFF.

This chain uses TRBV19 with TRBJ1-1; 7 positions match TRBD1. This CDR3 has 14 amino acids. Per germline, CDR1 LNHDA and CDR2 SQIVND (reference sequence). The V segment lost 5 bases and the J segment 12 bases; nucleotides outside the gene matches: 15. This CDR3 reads CASSFPRQGSATFF. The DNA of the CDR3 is TGTGCCAGTAGTTTCCCCCGACAGGGTAGTGCAACTTTCTTT.

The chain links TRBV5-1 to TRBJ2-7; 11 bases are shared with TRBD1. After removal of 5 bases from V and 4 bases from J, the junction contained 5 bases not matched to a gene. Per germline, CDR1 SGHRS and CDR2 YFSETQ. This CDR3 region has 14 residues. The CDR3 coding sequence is TGCGCCAGCAGTTGGGGACAGGGGGTTTACGAGCAGTACTTC. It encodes CASSWGQGVYEQYF.

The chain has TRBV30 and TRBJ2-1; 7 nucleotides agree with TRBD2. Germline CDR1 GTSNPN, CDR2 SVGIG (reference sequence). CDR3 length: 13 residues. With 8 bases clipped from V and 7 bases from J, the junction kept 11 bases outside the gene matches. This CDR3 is CARSPGGLNEQFF. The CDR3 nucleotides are TGTGCCCGCTCCCCGGGAGGTCTGAATGAGCAGTTCTTC.

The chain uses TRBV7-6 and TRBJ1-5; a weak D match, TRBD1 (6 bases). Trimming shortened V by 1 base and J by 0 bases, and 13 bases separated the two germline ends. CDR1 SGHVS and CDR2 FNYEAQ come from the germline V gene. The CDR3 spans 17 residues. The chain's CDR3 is CASSLGQGKYSNQPQHF. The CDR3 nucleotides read TGTGCCAGCAGCTTAGGTCAGGGGAAATATAGCAATCAGCCCCAGCATTTT.

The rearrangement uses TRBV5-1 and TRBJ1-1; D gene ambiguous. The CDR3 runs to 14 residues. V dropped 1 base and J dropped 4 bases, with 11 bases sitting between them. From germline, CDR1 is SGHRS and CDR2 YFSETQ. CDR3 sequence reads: CASSLNPAGTEAFF. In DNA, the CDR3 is TGCGCCAGCAGCTTGAATCCCGCGGGCACTGAAGCTTTCTTT. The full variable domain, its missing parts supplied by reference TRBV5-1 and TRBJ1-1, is KAGVTQTPRYLIKTRGQQVTLSCSPISGHRSVSWYQQTPGQGLQFLFEYFSETQRNKGNFPGRFSGRQFSNSRSEMNVSTLELGDSALYLCASSLNPAGTEAFFGQGTRLTVV.

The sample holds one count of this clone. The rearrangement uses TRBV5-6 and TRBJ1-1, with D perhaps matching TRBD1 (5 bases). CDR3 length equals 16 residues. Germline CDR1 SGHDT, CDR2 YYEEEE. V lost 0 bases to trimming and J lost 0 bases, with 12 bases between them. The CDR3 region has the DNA TGTGCCAGCAGCTTGGTCCAGGGAAGGGTGAACACTGAAGCTTTCTTT. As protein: CASSLVQGRVNTEAFF.

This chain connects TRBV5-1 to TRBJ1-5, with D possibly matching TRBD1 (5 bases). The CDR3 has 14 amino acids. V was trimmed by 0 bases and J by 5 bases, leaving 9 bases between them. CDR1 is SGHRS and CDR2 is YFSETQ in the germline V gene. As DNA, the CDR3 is TGCGCCAGCAGCTTGGATGGGGCGGATCAGCCCCAGCATTTT. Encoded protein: CASSLDGADQPQHF.

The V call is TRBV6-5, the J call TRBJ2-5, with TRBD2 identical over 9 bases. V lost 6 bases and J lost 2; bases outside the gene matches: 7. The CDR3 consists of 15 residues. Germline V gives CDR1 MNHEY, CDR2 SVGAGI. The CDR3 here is CASSQSGGIQETQYF. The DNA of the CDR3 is TGTGCCAGCAGCCAAAGCGGGGGGATACAAGAGACCCAGTACTTC.

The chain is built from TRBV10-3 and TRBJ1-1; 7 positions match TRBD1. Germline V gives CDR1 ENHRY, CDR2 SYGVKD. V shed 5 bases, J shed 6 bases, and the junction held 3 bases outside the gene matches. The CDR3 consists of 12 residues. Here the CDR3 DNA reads TGTGCCATCAGTACAGGGGATCCTGAAGCTTTCTTT. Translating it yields CAISTGDPEAFF.

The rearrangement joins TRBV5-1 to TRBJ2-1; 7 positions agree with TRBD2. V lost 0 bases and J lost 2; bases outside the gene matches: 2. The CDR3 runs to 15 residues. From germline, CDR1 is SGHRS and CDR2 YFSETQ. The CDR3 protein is CASSLAAGTYNEQFF. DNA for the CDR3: TGCGCCAGCAGCTTGGCAGCGGGGACCTACAATGAGCAGTTCTTC.

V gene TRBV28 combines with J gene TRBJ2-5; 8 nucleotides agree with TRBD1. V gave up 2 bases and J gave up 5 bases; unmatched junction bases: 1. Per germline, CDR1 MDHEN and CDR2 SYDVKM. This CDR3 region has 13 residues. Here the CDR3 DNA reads TGTGCCAGCAGTTTACAGGGGGCTGAGACCCAGTACTTC. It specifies CASSLQGAETQYF.

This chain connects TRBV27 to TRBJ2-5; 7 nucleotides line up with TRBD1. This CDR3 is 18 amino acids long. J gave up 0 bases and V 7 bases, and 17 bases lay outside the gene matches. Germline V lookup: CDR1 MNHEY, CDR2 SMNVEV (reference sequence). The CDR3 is CASTPAAGTALDQETQYF. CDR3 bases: TGTGCCAGCACCCCTGCGGCAGGGACAGCTTTAGACCAAGAGACCCAGTACTTC.

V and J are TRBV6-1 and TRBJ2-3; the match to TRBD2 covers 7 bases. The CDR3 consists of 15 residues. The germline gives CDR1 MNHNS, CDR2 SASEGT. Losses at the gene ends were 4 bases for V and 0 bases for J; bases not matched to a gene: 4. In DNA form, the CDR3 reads TGTGCCAGCAGTGCTAGCGGTACTAGCACAGATACGCAGTATTTT. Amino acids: CASSASGTSTDTQYF.

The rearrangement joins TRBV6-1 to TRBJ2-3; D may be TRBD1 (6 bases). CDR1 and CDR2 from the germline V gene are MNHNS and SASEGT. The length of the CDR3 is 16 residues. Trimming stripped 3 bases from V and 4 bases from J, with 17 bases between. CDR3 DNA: TGTGCCAGCAGTGAGAGCCAGGGGAAGGGCGCAGATACGCAGTATTTT. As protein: CASSESQGKGADTQYF.

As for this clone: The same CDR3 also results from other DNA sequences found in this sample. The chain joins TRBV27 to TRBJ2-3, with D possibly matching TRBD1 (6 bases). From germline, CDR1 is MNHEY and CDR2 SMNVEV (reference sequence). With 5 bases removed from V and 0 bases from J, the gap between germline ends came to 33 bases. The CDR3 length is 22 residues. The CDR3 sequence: CASSPQGPGQGLRISSTDTQYF. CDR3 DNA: TGTGCCAGCAGTCCGCAGGGACCGGGGCAGGGGTTGAGGATCTCTAGCACAGATACGCAGTATTTT.

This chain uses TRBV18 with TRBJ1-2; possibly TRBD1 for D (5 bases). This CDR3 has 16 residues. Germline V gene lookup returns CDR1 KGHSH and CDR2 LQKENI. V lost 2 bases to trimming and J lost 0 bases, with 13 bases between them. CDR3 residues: CASSPSGQNTNYGYTF. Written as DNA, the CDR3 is TGTGCCAGCTCACCATCAGGACAAAATACTAACTATGGCTACACCTTC.

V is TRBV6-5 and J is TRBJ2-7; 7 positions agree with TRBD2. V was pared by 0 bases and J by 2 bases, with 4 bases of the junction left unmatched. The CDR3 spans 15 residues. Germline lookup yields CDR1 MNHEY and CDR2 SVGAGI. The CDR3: CASSYSGLGAYEQYF. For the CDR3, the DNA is TGTGCCAGCAGTTACTCCGGACTAGGGGCCTACGAGCAGTACTTC.

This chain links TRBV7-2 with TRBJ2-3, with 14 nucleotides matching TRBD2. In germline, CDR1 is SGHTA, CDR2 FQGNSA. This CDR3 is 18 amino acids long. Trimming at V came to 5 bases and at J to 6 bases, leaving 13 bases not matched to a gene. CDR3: CASSRTSGGRLTLDTQYF. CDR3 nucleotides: TGTGCCAGCAGCCGGACTAGCGGGGGGCGACTTACCCTGGATACGCAGTATTTT.